This record looks at one T cell receptor beta chain sequence and its context. This clone was seen a handful of times. Its target antigen remains unknown. Qualities for individual bases were not recorded, and no much larger clone is one base off. The data stem from a study of blood T cell repertoires in COVID-19 (dated by TCRdb to the early 2020s). With regard to the full study: Samples covering the acute and convalescent phases of COVID-19 were provided by collaborators in the United States, Italy and Spain. The material from the prospective study consisted of cDNA or gDNA derived from T cells, B-cell-depleted T cells, or PBMCs. The dataset comprised deeply sampled blood TCRbeta repertoires from subjects exposed to, actively infected with, or recovered from COVID-19. The repertoires were released in a freely available public database meant as a resource for research on the immune response to SARS-CoV-2. Samples came from the ongoing ImmuneRACE study (first 160 participants) plus 1,254 subjects from 6 global collaborators. A de-identified subject ID, COVID-19 status, age in years and sex were almost always included in the sample metadata. Where available, HLA class I and class II types were taken from metadata supplied by the sample provider and were not determined by assay-based typing. General study outcomes and caveats: Clinical and demographic metadata were provided uncurated, with the amount varying by source and participant.

Participants in the prospective study were enrolled through a virtual design, were aged roughly 18 to 90 years, and lived in roughly 26 United States geographic areas. To assign participants to cohorts, the prospective study relied on clinical history that participants themselves reported in a screening survey and a study questionnaire. Recovered participants in ImmuneRACE Cohort 3 were defined as having two consecutive negative NP/OP PCR tests, clearance from a healthcare professional, or resolution of symptoms. In the prospective study, whole blood, serum and a nasopharyngeal or oropharyngeal swab were collected from each participant by mobile phlebotomists. Participants in the prospective study had the option to provide additional blood draws and questionnaires over an approximately two-month period. Before DNA extraction, blood samples from the prospective study were shipped at room temperature or frozen.

The immunoSEQ Assay, a bias-controlled multiplex PCR, was used to amplify TCRbeta CDR3 regions from genomic DNA. In the original analysis: The number of nucleated cells in each sample was estimated from the amplification of reference gene primers within the assay. To quantify the absolute abundance of each unique TCRbeta CDR3 rearrangement, sequence reads were collapsed and filtered. Productive Simpson clonality was computed per sample as the square root of Simpson's diversity index over productive rearrangements. TCRdb holds this immuneACCESS table with in-frame rearrangements only. Some clones are missing; in checked studies, unresolved V genes explain under half, and the rest has no known cause. V and J calls and clone size are as listed in that table; D and trimming were resolved from the DNA. Here the sample has about 500,000 clones; around 87% occur a single time. The ten largest account for roughly 0.7% of the sample.

Trimming costs V 5 bases and J 3 bases, and their ends lie 19 bases apart. The CDR3 sequence holds 17 residues, the cysteine and phenylalanine included. Only the CDR3 portion is preserved as DNA: 51 bases, with reading frame beginning at the first base. CDR1 MGHRA and CDR2 YSYEKL were looked up in the germline V gene. In this chain, TRBV4-1 is recombined with TRBJ2-2, with the D gene too uncertain to name. This receptor was identified in a woman aged 18-35 years who had recovered from COVID-19. Source material: PBMCs or T cells enriched from blood (not recorded which). The CDR3: CASSDSLRTPDTGELFF. The DNA reads as follows: TGCGCCAGCAGCGATTCGCTCCGTACCCCGGACACCGGGGAGCTGTTTTTT.